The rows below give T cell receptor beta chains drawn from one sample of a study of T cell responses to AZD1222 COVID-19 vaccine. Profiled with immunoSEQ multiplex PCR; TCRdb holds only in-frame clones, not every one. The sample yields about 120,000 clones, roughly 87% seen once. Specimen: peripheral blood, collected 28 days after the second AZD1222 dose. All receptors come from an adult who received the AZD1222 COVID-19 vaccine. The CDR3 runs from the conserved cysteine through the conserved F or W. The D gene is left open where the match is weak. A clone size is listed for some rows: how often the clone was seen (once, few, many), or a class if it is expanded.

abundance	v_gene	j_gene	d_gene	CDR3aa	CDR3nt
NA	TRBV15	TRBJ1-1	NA	CATSREGAYAEAFF	TGTGCCACCAGCAGAGAGGGGGCGTACGCTGAAGCTTTCTTT
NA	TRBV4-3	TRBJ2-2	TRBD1	CASSQNFRQGRGTGELFF	TGCGCCAGCAGCCAAAATTTTCGACAGGGCCGGGGCACCGGGGAGCTGTTTTTT
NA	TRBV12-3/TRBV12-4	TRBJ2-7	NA	CASSFKGYEQYF	TGTGCCAGCAGTTTTAAGGGCTACGAGCAGTACTTC
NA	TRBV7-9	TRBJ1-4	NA	CASSLEGAGGEEKLFF	TGTGCCAGCAGCTTAGAAGGAGCGGGGGGCGAAGAAAAACTGTTTTTT
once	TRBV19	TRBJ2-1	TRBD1	CASSGLWDRAYNEQFF	TGTGCCAGTAGTGGGTTGTGGGACAGGGCCTACAATGAGCAGTTCTTC
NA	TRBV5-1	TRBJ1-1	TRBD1	CASSLGDRGGDTEAFF	TGCGCCAGCAGCTTGGGGGACAGGGGAGGAGACACTGAAGCTTTCTTT
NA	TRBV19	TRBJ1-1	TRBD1	CASSKRDRGTEAFF	TGTGCCAGTAGTAAAAGGGACAGGGGCACTGAAGCTTTCTTT
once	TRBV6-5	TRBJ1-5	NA	CASSARGKPQHF	TGTGCCAGCAGCGCCAGGGGAAAGCCCCAGCATTTT
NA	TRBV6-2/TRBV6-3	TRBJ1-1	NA	CASSYGGQSGTEAFF	TGTGCCAGCAGTTACGGAGGCCAGAGTGGCACTGAAGCTTTCTTT
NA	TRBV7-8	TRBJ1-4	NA	CASSFISGSREKLFF	TGTGCCAGCAGCTTCATATCAGGGTCGAGGGAAAAACTGTTTTTT
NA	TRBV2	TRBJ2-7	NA	CATRGGGAEQYF	TGTGCCACCCGAGGGGGGGGCGCCGAGCAGTACTTC
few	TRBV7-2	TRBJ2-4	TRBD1	CASSQDGTGVNIQYF	TGTGCCAGCAGCCAAGACGGGACAGGAGTAAACATTCAGTACTTC
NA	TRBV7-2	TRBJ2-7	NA	CASSLASGAPGEQYF	TGTGCCAGCAGCTTGGCTTCCGGGGCTCCTGGCGAGCAGTACTTC
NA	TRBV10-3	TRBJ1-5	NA	CAISAGVHQPQHF	TGTGCCATCAGTGCAGGGGTTCATCAGCCCCAGCATTTT
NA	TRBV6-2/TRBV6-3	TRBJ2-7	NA	CASSNRAYEQYF	TGTGCCAGCAGTAACCGGGCCTACGAGCAGTACTTC
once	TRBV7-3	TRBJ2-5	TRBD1	CASSPGGMETQYF	TGTGCCAGCAGCCCAGGGGGCATGGAGACCCAGTACTTC
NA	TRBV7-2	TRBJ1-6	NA	CASSFAGTSPLHF	TGTGCCAGCAGCTTCGCAGGGACTTCACCCCTCCACTTT
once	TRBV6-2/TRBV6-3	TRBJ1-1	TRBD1	CASSYGRQGRGTEAFF	TGTGCCAGCAGTTACGGTCGACAGGGGAGGGGCACTGAAGCTTTCTTT